This T cell receptor beta chain was found in a study of blood T cells in healthy people across ages. Together with a sample-barcoded 5' primer, a J-beta primer mix was included in a second PCR lasting about 6 to 11 cycles. TCRdb independently ran MiXCR on the 5' RACE reads; one entry per CDR3 protein. The sample includes 1.5 million to 2 million distinct CDR3 sequences, about 39% of them seen just once. A remark on this clonotype: Its antigen is as yet unknown.

Study-wide results and caveats: Age advanced and TCR beta diversity per million T cells fell, roughly linearly. Estimates drawn from one million T cells were deemed to understate diversity.

This CDR3 comprises 17 residues. The junction had 14 bases not matched to a gene; V was cut back by 6 bases and J by 5 bases. CDR1 and CDR2 from the germline V gene are MNHNY and SVGAGI (reference sequence). What was sequenced was blood. The gene calls are TRBV6-6 and TRBJ2-3; 10 bases are a match to TRBD2. The receptor comes from a human donor in good health. For the CDR3, the DNA is TGTGCCAGCAGGCTCCGGGAAGCGGGGGGGAGGGGAGATACGCAGTATTTT. This codes for CASRLREAGGRGDTQYF.